The sequence of this T cell receptor (beta chain) was determined in a study of shared clonotypes between healthy human individuals. Study-level findings and limits: What limited the represented genetic and exposure-history diversity was the small number of donors. In general, naive subsets displayed greater estimated richness than memory subsets did.

Naive CD8 cells lacked CD45RO and underwent positive selection for CCR7, leaving out terminally differentiated effector memory CD45RA+ cells. As regards this clone: Its antigen is undetermined.

V gave up 7 bases and J gave up 4 bases; unmatched junction bases: 12. Germline assignment: CDR1 MNHNS and CDR2 SASEGT. The CDR3 is 15 amino acids. It was at deep level that the assay was run. When replicate PCRs were run on sorted subsets, they used about 220 ng DNA, about 30,000 T cell genomes. Here immunoSEQ multiplex PCR was the method, and the copy in TCRdb shows in-frame clones only, minus some. The sample contains about 2.1 million clones, 90% to 95% of which appear only once. Source material: naive CD8+ T cells from PBMCs. This receptor was obtained from a man younger than 30 in good health. Some clones in this sample may be carry-over from other donors' samples. This chain links TRBV6-1 with TRBJ2-7; 8 bases fit TRBD1. This CDR3 reads CASTPGTGRSYEQYF. CDR3 bases: TGTGCCAGCACCCCAGGGACAGGTCGTAGTTACGAGCAGTACTTC.